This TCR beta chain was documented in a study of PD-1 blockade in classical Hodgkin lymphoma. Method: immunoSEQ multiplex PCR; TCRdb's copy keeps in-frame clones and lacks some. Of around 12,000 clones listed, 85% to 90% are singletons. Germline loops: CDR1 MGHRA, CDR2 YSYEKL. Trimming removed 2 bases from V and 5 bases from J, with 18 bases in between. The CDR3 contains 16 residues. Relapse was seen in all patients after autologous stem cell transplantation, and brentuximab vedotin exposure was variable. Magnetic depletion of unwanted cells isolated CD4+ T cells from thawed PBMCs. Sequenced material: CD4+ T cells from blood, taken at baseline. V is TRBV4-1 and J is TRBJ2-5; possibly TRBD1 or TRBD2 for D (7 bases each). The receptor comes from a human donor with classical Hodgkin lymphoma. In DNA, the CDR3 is TGCGCCAGCAGCCAACCACAGGGGCTGGGGGGGGAGACCCAGTACTTC. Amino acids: CASSQPQGLGGETQYF.